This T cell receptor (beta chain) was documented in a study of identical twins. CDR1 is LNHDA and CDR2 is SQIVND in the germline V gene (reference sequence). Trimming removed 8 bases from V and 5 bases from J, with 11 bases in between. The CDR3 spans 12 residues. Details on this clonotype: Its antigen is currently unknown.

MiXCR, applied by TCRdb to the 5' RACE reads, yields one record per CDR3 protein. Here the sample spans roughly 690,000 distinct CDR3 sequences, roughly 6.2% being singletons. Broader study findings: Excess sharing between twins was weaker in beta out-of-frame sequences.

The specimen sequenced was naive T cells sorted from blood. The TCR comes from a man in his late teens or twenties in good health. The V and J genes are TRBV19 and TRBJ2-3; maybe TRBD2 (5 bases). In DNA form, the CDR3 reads TGTGCCAGTTGGGCCCGGGGAGATACGCAGTATTTT. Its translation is CASWARGDTQYF.